The present entry profiles one TCR beta chain with its context. These data belong to a study of blood T cell repertoires in COVID-19. The V and J ends lost 0 bases and 0 bases respectively, with 8 bases between them. The CDR3 covers 15 residues. Germline V gene sequence: CDR1 MNHEY, CDR2 SVGAGI. TCRdb keeps only in-frame clones here, not all; method: immunoSEQ multiplex PCR. The sample gives about 130,000 clones, about four fifths of which show up once; roughly 9.7% is in the top ten. This chain links TRBV6-5 with TRBJ1-1; a possible D gene is TRBD1 (6 bases). The sequence was obtained from a man in his forties or fifties with active or convalescent COVID-19. Sequencing used peripheral blood. CDR3 protein: CASSYSGQMNTEAFF. The CDR3 DNA sequence: TGTGCCAGCAGTTACTCTGGACAGATGAACACTGAAGCTTTCTTT.